The next 14 T cell receptor beta chains were all read from a single sample in a study of blood T cell repertoires in COVID-19 (dated by TCRdb to 2019 to 2021). To prepare the library, the immunoSEQ multiplex PCR assay was applied. TCRdb mirrors the immuneACCESS table, restricted to in-frame sequences. Some clones are absent from its copies; in checked studies, under half trace to an unresolved V gene, and the reason for the others is unknown. The sample has roughly 150,000 clones on record, 80% to 85% of them singletons. About 10% of the sample belongs to the ten largest clones. The sequenced sample was peripheral blood. The receptors derive from a woman of 80 years or more with active or convalescent COVID-19.

This clone appeared a few times. The rearrangement uses TRBV7-2 and TRBJ1-5; weak D call: TRBD1 (5 bases). Trimming stripped 0 bases from V and 0 bases from J, with 12 bases between. The CDR3 covers 17 residues. Germline V gene data show CDR1 as SGHTA and CDR2 as FQGNSA. The CDR3 DNA sequence: TGTGCCAGCAGCTTAGCAGGGGTGTTTAATAGCAATCAGCCCCAGCATTTT. Residues: CASSLAGVFNSNQPQHF.

This clone has a handful of counts. The chain carries TRBV5-1 and TRBJ2-5; a weak D match, TRBD1 (6 bases). The V gene's germline CDR1 is SGHRS and CDR2 YFSETQ. The CDR3 extends over 15 amino acids. Between the trimmed V and J ends, which lost 0 bases and 5 bases, there was a span of 14 bases. The CDR3 is CASSLAGQSGETQYF. The CDR3 DNA reads as TGCGCCAGCAGCTTGGCCGGACAGTCCGGGGAGACCCAGTACTTC.

The CDR3 DNA reads TGTGCCAGCAGTACCCAGGGGGCGGAATCCATCGCCCTCCACTTT. Its protein is CASSTQGAESIALHF. V gene TRBV28 combines with J gene TRBJ1-6; 8 positions agree with TRBD1. Germline trimming cut 5 bases from V and 14 bases from J; bases unmatched to any gene: 14. CDR3 length: 15 residues. CDR1 is MDHEN and CDR2 is SYDVKM in the germline V gene.

This clone showed up just once. This chain uses TRBV19 with TRBJ2-7, with 9 bases lining up with TRBD1. J gave up 5 bases and V 6 bases, and 11 bases lay outside the gene matches. The CDR3 spans 15 residues. The germline gives CDR1 LNHDA, CDR2 SQIVND (reference sequence). CDR3 DNA: TGTGCCAGTAGACATACCGGGACAGGGCTCCACGAGCAGTACTTC. Encoded protein: CASRHTGTGLHEQYF.

This rearrangement joins TRBV19 to TRBJ2-7; a weak D match, TRBD1 (6 bases). Germline assignment: CDR1 LNHDA and CDR2 SQIVND (reference sequence). V was clipped by 6 bases and J by 3 bases, with 12 bases between them. The CDR3 has 13 amino acids. The CDR3 here is CASSLRDNYEQYF. In nucleotides, the CDR3 is TGTGCCAGTAGCCTACGGGACAACTACGAGCAGTACTTC.

The DNA for the CDR3 is TGCGCCAGCAGCCAAGATCTAAGGGCGGGGCGCACAGATACGCAGTATTTT. Its translation: CASSQDLRAGRTDTQYF. This sequence joins TRBV4-3 and TRBJ2-3; TRBD2 is a possible D gene (6 bases). From germline, CDR1 is LGHNA and CDR2 YSLEER. There are 17 residues in the CDR3. Trimming took 0 bases from V and 1 from J, leaving 14 bases between them.

This chain joins TRBV3-1 (or the pseudogene TRBV3-2) and TRBJ2-5; a possible D gene is TRBD2 (6 bases). The V end was cut by 0 bases, the J end by 5 bases, with 7 bases between. The CDR3 consists of 13 residues. Germline-derived CDR1 and CDR2 are LGHDT and YNNKEL (reference sequence). CDR3 DNA sequence: TGTGCCAGCAGCCAAGAGGGGAGGGAGACCCAGTACTTC. It specifies CASSQEGRETQYF.

V is TRBV2 and J is TRBJ2-7; 7 bases map to TRBD1. After removal of 5 bases from V and 6 bases from J, the junction contained 4 bases not matched to a gene. This CDR3 region has 12 residues. Germline assignment: CDR1 SNHLY and CDR2 FYNNEI. CDR3 DNA sequence: TGTGCCAGCAGTTTTGACAGGGCCGAGCAGTACTTC. It yields the protein CASSFDRAEQYF.

The chain uses TRBV19 and TRBJ1-4; 7 nucleotides match TRBD1. The V segment lost 1 base and the J segment 4 bases; nucleotides outside the gene matches: 3. The germline V gene encodes CDR1 LNHDA and CDR2 SQIVND (reference sequence). The CDR3 runs to 15 residues. The CDR3 nucleotides read TGTGCCAGTAGTATAGGACAGGGTGGTAATGAAAAACTGTTTTTT. Translation gives CASSIGQGGNEKLFF.

The chain is built from TRBV30 and TRBJ1-2; TRBD1 agrees at 9 bases. This CDR3 has 13 amino acids. Germline V gives CDR1 GTSNPN, CDR2 SVGIG (reference sequence). The V and J ends lost 5 bases and 7 bases, in that order; junction bases with no gene match: 8. The CDR3: CAWGDRVSAGYTF. In DNA form, the CDR3 reads TGTGCCTGGGGGGACAGGGTCTCGGCTGGCTACACCTTC.

This clone showed up just a few times. The chain employs TRBV5-8 and TRBJ2-1; 8 nucleotides match TRBD2. In germline, CDR1 is SGHTS, CDR2 YDEGEE. V dropped 2 bases and J dropped 6; count of bases not matched to a gene: 7. This CDR3 region has 15 residues. The CDR3 DNA sequence: TGTGCCAGCAGCTTTAAGGGACTAGGGCTCAATGAGCAGTTCTTC. Its translation: CASSFKGLGLNEQFF.

The chain uses TRBV5-5 and TRBJ1-5; 8 bases match TRBD1. This CDR3 is built from 15 residues. The V gene end was trimmed by 1 base and the J gene end by 4 bases; junction bases not matched to a gene: 4. Germline V lookup: CDR1 SGHKS, CDR2 YYEKEE (reference sequence). The CDR3 reads CASSLNRGWNQPQHF. For the CDR3, the DNA is TGTGCCAGCAGCTTGAACAGGGGGTGGAATCAGCCCCAGCATTTT.

CDR3 DNA sequence: TGCGCCAGCAGCCCGGGGGGAGGGAATGAAAAACTGTTTTTT. Its protein is CASSPGGGNEKLFF. The V call is TRBV5-1, the J call TRBJ1-4; tentatively, D is TRBD1 (5 bases). Trimming left V 4 bases short and J 5 bases short, with 12 bases between. Germline V gene data show CDR1 as SGHRS and CDR2 as YFSETQ. The CDR3 runs to 14 residues.

V usage is TRBV6-5 and J usage is TRBJ2-7, with no clear D. Germline CDR1 MNHEY, CDR2 SVGAGI. This CDR3 has 14 residues. Trimming pared 6 bases from V and 2 bases from J, leaving 14 bases between. The CDR3 DNA sequence: TGTGCCAGCAGATCCCTGGCAGTTGCCTACGAGCAGTACTTC. Amino acid sequence: CASRSLAVAYEQYF.